This T cell receptor (beta chain) is from a study of monozygotic twins with inflammatory bowel disease. Findings of the study overall: TCRbeta diversity (inverse Simpson) was lower in IBD patients than in healthy co-twins.

Looked up from germline, CDR1 is SEHNR and CDR2 is FQNEAQ (reference sequence). The CDR3 totals 15 residues. For this clonotype: Antigen: not known.

TCRdb re-called the 5' RACE reads; every CDR3 protein appears as one record, without DNA. Its table lists 310,000 or so distinct CDR3 sequences. The V and J genes are TRBV7-9 and TRBJ2-7; TCRdb returns TRBD1, unconfirmable since there is no DNA. This TCR was sampled from a human donor with ulcerative colitis or Crohn's disease, or a healthy co-twin of an affected twin (not recorded which). Sequencing was carried out using blood. The CDR3 sequence: CASSLVQGGTEEQYF. Full variable domain (missing parts from reference TRBV7-9 and TRBJ2-7): DTGVSQNPRHKITKRGQNVTFRCDPISEHNRLYWYRQTLGQGPEFLTYFQNEAQLEKSRLLSDRFSAERPKGSFSTLEIQRTEQGDSAMYLCASSLVQGGTEEQYFGPGTRLTVT.